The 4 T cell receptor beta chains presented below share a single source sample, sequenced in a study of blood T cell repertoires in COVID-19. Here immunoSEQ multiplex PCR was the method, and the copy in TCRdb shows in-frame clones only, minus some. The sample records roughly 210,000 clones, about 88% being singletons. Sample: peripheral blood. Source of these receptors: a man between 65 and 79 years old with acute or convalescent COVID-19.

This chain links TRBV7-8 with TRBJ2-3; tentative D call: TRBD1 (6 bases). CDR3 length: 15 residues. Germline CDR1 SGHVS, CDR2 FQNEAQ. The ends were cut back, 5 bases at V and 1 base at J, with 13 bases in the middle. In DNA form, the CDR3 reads TGTGCCAGCAGCCCAGTGGGACAACGCACAGATACGCAGTATTTT. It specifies CASSPVGQRTDTQYF.

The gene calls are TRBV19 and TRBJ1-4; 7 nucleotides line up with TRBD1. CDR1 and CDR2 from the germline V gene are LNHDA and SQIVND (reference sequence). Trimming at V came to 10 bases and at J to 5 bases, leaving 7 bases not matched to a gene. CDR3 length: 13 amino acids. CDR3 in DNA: TGTGCCACATCGGGACAGAGAAATGAAAAACTGTTTTTT. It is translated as CATSGQRNEKLFF.

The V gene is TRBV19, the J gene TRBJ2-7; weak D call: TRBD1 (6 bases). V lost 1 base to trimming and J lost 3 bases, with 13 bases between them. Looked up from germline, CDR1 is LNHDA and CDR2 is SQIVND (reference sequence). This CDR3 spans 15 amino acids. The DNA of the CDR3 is TGTGCCAGTAGTATAGTAGGGCAGGGGAGCTACGAGCAGTACTTC. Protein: CASSIVGQGSYEQYF.

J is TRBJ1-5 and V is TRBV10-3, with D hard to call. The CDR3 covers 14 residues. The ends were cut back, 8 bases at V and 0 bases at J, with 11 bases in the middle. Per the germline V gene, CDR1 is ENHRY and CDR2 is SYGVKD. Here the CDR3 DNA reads TGTGCCATCGGGCAAGAGTATAGCAATCAGCCCCAGCATTTT. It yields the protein CAIGQEYSNQPQHF.